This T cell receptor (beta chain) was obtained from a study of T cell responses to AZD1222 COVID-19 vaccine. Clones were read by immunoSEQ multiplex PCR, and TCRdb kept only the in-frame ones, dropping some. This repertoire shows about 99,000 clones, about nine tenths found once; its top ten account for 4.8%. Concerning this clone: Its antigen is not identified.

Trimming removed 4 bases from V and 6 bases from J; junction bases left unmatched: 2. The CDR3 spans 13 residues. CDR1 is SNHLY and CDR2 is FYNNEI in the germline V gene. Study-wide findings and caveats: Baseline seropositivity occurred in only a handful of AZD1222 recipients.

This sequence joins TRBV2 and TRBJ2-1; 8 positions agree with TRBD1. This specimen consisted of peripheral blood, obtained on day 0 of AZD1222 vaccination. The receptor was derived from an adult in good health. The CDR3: CASSGQGFNEQFF. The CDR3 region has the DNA TGTGCCAGCAGTGGACAGGGGTTCAATGAGCAGTTCTTC.